The T cell receptor (beta chain) described here comes from a study of T cells after yellow fever vaccination. Regarding the study as a whole: Clonotypes shared by both compartments, CD4 and CD8, made up a small share.

Concerning this clonotype itself: What it binds is not known.

This CDR3 has 18 amino acids. V lost 1 base and J lost 2; bases outside the gene matches: 8. Germline assignment: CDR1 SGHVS and CDR2 FQNEAQ. A process of 5'RACE template switching, which added a universal primer site and UMIs, was used to make TCR cDNA. TCRdb processed the 5' RACE reads anew with MiXCR; each CDR3 protein has one entry. The sample yields about 300,000 distinct CDR3 sequences, around 6.8% seen once. The TCR originated in a man younger than 35 who received the YFV17D yellow fever vaccine. The chain recombines TRBV7-8 with TRBJ2-3; 11 bases align to TRBD2. Sequences were derived from PBMCs, sampled about 49 days after the first yellow fever vaccination. CDR3: CASSLGGLAGGPTDTQYF. The CDR3 DNA is TGTGCCAGCAGCTTAGGGGGGCTAGCGGGGGGACCCACAGATACGCAGTATTTT.